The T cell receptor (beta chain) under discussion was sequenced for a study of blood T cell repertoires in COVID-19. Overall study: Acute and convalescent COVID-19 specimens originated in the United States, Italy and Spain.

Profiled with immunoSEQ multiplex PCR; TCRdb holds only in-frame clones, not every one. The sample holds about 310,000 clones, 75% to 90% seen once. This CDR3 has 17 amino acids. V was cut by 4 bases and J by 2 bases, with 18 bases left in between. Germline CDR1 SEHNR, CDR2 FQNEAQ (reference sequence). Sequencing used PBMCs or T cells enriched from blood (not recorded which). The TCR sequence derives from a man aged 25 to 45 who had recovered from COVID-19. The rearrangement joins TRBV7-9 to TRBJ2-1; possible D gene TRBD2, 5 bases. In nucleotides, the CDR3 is TGTGCCAGCAGCTCCATAAAATCCGGGGATCCCTACAATGAGCAGTTCTTC. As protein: CASSSIKSGDPYNEQFF.